The 16 T cell receptor beta chains listed next were all sequenced from one sample in a study of T cells in Graves' hyperthyroidism and ophthalmopathy. The TCR beta CDR3 regions underwent amplification using RNA transcripts as the source. TCR CDR3 regions were first amplified by RT-PCR with HTBI primers. TCRdb re-derived calls from the multiplex PCR reads in MiXCR, one entry per CDR3 protein. The sample shows hundreds of thousands of distinct CDR3 sequences, more than 11% of them seen only once. The sample consisted of blood. The receptors here all came from a woman aged 30 to 39 with Graves' hyperthyroidism that later progressed to Graves' ophthalmopathy.

There are a few counts of this clonotype. The V gene is TRBV20-1, the J gene TRBJ2-2, with TRBD2 matching over 14 bases. The V segment lost 5 bases and the J segment 1 base; nucleotides outside the gene matches: 0. Germline assignment: CDR1 DFQATT and CDR2 SNEGSKA (reference sequence). This CDR3 comprises 15 residues. The CDR3 sequence is CSAGTSGRNTGELFF. The CDR3 nucleotides are TGCAGTGCTGGGACTAGCGGGAGGAACACCGGGGAGCTGTTTTTT.

A word on this clonotype: Since a much larger clone is just one base distant, this may be a read error. CDR3 sequence reads: CASSQLAGLAKNIQFF. The CDR3, as DNA: TGTGCCAGCAGCCAACTAGCGGGGCTAGCCAAAAACATTCAGTTCTTC. This rearrangement joins TRBV3-1 to TRBJ2-4; 9 nucleotides match TRBD2. The J call may not be correct, given that the DNA end is closer to TRBJ2-1. The CDR3 covers 16 residues. Germline V gene data show CDR1 as LGHDT and CDR2 as YNNKEL (reference sequence).

There are many counts of this clonotype. J is TRBJ2-1 and V is TRBV12-3 or TRBV12-4; 13 nucleotides align to TRBD2. The CDR3 contains 14 residues. Trimming at V came to 6 bases and at J to 7 bases, leaving 3 bases not matched to a gene. CDR3 protein: CASSQLAGGNEQFF. CDR3 in DNA: TGTGCCAGCAGCCAACTAGCGGGGGGGAATGAGCAGTTCTTC.

This clonotype was observed at least ten times. The chain recombines TRBV30 with TRBJ1-1, with D perhaps matching TRBD1 (5 bases). The CDR3 covers 14 residues. Germline V gene data show CDR1 as GTSNPN and CDR2 as SVGIG (reference sequence). Deletions cut 1 base from V and 5 bases from J, with 14 bases between. The CDR3 nucleotides read TGTGCCTGGAGTGACCAGGGAGGAGGAACTGAAGCTTTCTTT. Translating gives CAWSDQGGGTEAFF. Full variable domain (rest looked up from reference TRBV30 and TRBJ1-1): SQTIHQWPATLVQPVGSPLSLECTVEGTSNPNLYWYRQAAGRGLQLLFYSVGIGQISSEVPQNLSASRPQDRQFILSSKKLLLSDSGFYLCAWSDQGGGTEAFFGQGTRLTVV.

This clonotype has at least ten counts. The chain uses TRBV14 and TRBJ2-5; D gene ambiguous. Germline V lookup: CDR1 SGHDN, CDR2 FVKESK. This CDR3 contains 12 residues. The V end lost 2 bases, the J end lost 7 bases, and 8 bases lay between the germline ends. The CDR3 DNA reads TGTGCCAGCAGCCAAAGTCGGGTGACCCAGTACTTC. As protein: CASSQSRVTQYF.

The chain recombines TRBV19 with TRBJ1-1; 8 bases agree with TRBD1. CDR3 size: 14 residues. Germline V lookup: CDR1 LNHDA, CDR2 SQIVND (reference sequence). Trimming cost V 3 bases and J 4 bases; bases outside gene matches: 4. In DNA, the CDR3 is TGTGCCAGTAGTATCCAGGGGGCGGGCACTGAAGCTTTCTTT. As protein: CASSIQGAGTEAFF.

The chain recombines TRBV12-3 or TRBV12-4 with TRBJ2-1, with D tentatively TRBD1 or TRBD2 (5 bases each). This CDR3 comprises 15 residues. V shed 5 bases and J shed 8 bases, with 19 bases lying between them. The DNA for the CDR3 is TGTGCCAGCAGTCTATCGGACCCACGGGGCGATGAGCAGTTCTTC. It codes for CASSLSDPRGDEQFF.

This clonotype was observed at least ten times. The genes are TRBV27 and TRBJ2-5; D gene unclear. This CDR3 spans 13 amino acids. Germline CDR1 and CDR2: MNHEY and SMNVEV (reference sequence). The V gene lost 3 bases and the J gene lost 3 bases, with 8 bases spanning the gap. The CDR3 loop is CASSFRREETQYF. CDR3 DNA sequence: TGTGCCAGCAGTTTTAGGAGAGAAGAGACCCAGTACTTC.

This clonotype was counted ten times or more. The rearrangement joins TRBV5-1 to TRBJ1-1; D might be TRBD1 (6 bases). Trimming took off 7 bases at V and 3 bases at J, with 13 bases between the two ends. CDR3 length: 13 amino acids. Germline CDR1 is SGHRS and CDR2 is YFSETQ. The CDR3 coding sequence is TGCGCCAGCCACGGGACATCGGACACTGAAGCTTTCTTT. Amino acids: CASHGTSDTEAFF. Based on the CDR3 plus reference TRBV5-1 and TRBJ1-1, the full variable domain is KAGVTQTPRYLIKTRGQQVTLSCSPISGHRSVSWYQQTPGQGLQFLFEYFSETQRNKGNFPGRFSGRQFSNSRSEMNVSTLELGDSALYLCASHGTSDTEAFFGQGTRLTVV.

This clonotype was detected ten times or more. The chain carries TRBV27 and TRBJ2-3; no clear D gene. CDR1 is MNHEY, CDR2 SMNVEV, per germline (reference sequence). V was trimmed by 5 bases and J by 4 bases, leaving 10 bases between them. CDR3 length: 13 residues. The CDR3 DNA follows: TGTGCCAGCAGTAGGATGGGCGCAGATACGCAGTATTTT. Translating gives CASSRMGADTQYF.

The CDR3, as DNA: TGTGCCAGCACACAATGGGCAGGGGGGAACTATGGCTACACCTTC. Amino acids: CASTQWAGGNYGYTF. The chain uses TRBV9 and TRBJ1-2, with 7 nucleotides matching TRBD1. Germline V gives CDR1 SGDLS, CDR2 YYNGEE. Germline trimming cut 6 bases from V and 2 bases from J; bases unmatched to any gene: 10. The CDR3 covers 15 residues.

This clonotype was counted many times. The chain uses TRBV28 and TRBJ1-2, with D hard to call. The V and J ends lost 3 bases and 0 bases respectively, with 8 bases between them. This CDR3 has 14 amino acids. Germline CDR1 reads MDHEN; CDR2 reads SYDVKM. Here the CDR3 reads CASSLRVANYGYTF. The CDR3, as DNA: TGTGCCAGCAGTTTGAGGGTAGCTAACTATGGCTACACCTTC.

This clonotype was detected only once. A much more abundant neighbour one base away suggests this may be a read error. The CDR3 DNA sequence: TGTGCCAGCAGCAACCGGGACCGAATTTCCGGGGAGCAGTACTTC. This translates into CASSNRDRISGEQYF. V and J are TRBV12-3 or TRBV12-4 and TRBJ2-7; D possibly uses TRBD1 or TRBD2 (5 bases each). V was clipped by 6 bases and J by 7 bases, with 22 bases between them. This CDR3 contains 15 residues.

This clonotype was detected many times. The genes are TRBV19 and TRBJ2-7; TRBD1 agrees at 9 bases. CDR3 size: 14 residues. V lost 4 bases to trimming and J lost 3 bases; unmatched junction nucleotides: 4. Germline values: CDR1 LNHDA, CDR2 SQIVND (reference sequence). The CDR3: CASSTGQGSYEQYF. CDR3 DNA sequence: TGTGCCAGTAGTACCGGACAGGGGAGCTACGAGCAGTACTTC.

The chain employs TRBV20-1 and TRBJ1-1; D might be TRBD1 (5 bases). V lost 6 bases and J 0 bases, leaving 17 bases between the germline ends. CDR3 length equals 15 residues. CDR1 and CDR2 from the germline V gene are DFQATT and SNEGSKA (reference sequence). As DNA, the CDR3 is TGCAGTGCGCCAGTAAGACAGACCCTGAACACTGAAGCTTTCTTT. It is translated as CSAPVRQTLNTEAFF.

This clonotype has ten or more counts. The J gene is TRBJ2-1, the V gene TRBV12-3 or TRBV12-4; D may be TRBD2 (5 bases). The CDR3 runs to 17 residues. The V and J ends lost 3 bases and 0 bases respectively, with 15 bases between them. The CDR3, as DNA: TGTGCCAGCAGTTTTGGAGGTAGCGAGAGCTCCTACAATGAGCAGTTCTTC. Amino acid sequence: CASSFGGSESSYNEQFF.